The 17 T cell receptor beta chains listed next were all sequenced from one sample in a study of T cells in Graves' hyperthyroidism and ophthalmopathy. RNA transcripts yielded amplified TCR beta CDR3 regions. When the TCR CDR3 underwent first-round RT-PCR, the HTBI primer set was used. TCRdb called the multiplex PCR reads again in MiXCR, with one record for every CDR3 protein. Here the sample spans some 180,000 distinct CDR3 sequences, over 15% being singletons. Input material: blood. Source of these receptors: a woman between 45 and 65 years old with Graves' hyperthyroidism.

This clonotype came up many times. The J gene is TRBJ2-1, the V gene TRBV6-1; no clear D. CDR1 and CDR2 (germline): MNHNS, SASEGT. This CDR3 comprises 15 residues. V lost 7 bases, J lost 2 bases, and 15 bases lay in between. CDR3 nucleotides: TGTGCCAGCATCCCCACGGTAACGACCTACAATGAGCAGTTCTTC. Encoded protein: CASIPTVTTYNEQFF.

The chain joins TRBV6-2 or TRBV6-3 to TRBJ1-3, with 7 bases matching TRBD1. CDR1 is MNHEY and CDR2 is SVGEGT in the germline V gene. The CDR3 spans 14 residues. With 8 bases clipped from V and 0 bases from J, the junction kept 4 bases outside the gene matches. CDR3 protein: CASFQGVSGNTIYF. The CDR3 nucleotides are TGTGCCAGCTTCCAGGGGGTCTCTGGAAACACCATATATTTT.

This clonotype appeared many times. V usage is TRBV2 and J usage is TRBJ1-1; D uncertain. With 5 bases removed from V and 5 bases from J, the gap between germline ends came to 9 bases. Germline assignment: CDR1 SNHLY and CDR2 FYNNEI. The CDR3 is 12 amino acids. CDR3 sequence reads: CASSTTRTEAFF. The CDR3 nucleotides read TGTGCCAGCAGTACTACCAGGACTGAAGCTTTCTTT. Drawing the rest from reference TRBV2 and TRBJ1-1, the complete variable domain is EPEVTQTPSHQVTQMGQEVILRCVPISNHLYFYWYRQILGQKVEFLVSFYNNEISEKSEIFDDQFSVERPDGSNFTLKIRSTKLEDSAMYFCASSTTRTEAFFGQGTRLTVV.

This clonotype was counted ten times or more. The chain recombines TRBV20-1 with TRBJ1-1; 7 bases align to TRBD1. The CDR3 is 11 residues long. Germline V gene sequence: CDR1 DFQATT, CDR2 SNEGSKA (reference sequence). The junction had 5 bases not matched to a gene; V was cut back by 5 bases and J by 8 bases. Here the CDR3 DNA reads TGCAGTGCTGCGGACAGGCTCGAAGCTTTCTTT. This encodes CSAADRLEAFF.

The table lists this clonotype with a few counts. The rearrangement joins TRBV15 to TRBJ2-2; D is uncertain. This CDR3 region has 14 residues. V lost 3 bases to trimming and J lost 4 bases, with 9 bases between them. Germline assignment: CDR1 LNHNV and CDR2 YYDKDF (reference sequence). For the CDR3, the DNA is TGTGCCACCAGCAGCGGGTCGGGCACCGGGGAGCTGTTTTTT. Protein product: CATSSGSGTGELFF.

This clonotype was recorded at least ten times. The chain combines TRBV15 with TRBJ1-1; 9 bases are shared with TRBD1. CDR3 length: 17 amino acids. Germline trimming cut 1 base from V and 5 bases from J; bases unmatched to any gene: 11. The V gene's germline CDR1 is LNHNV and CDR2 YYDKDF (reference sequence). CDR3 in DNA: TGTGCCACCAGCAGAGTTTCTGTGACAGGGGGGGTAACTGAAGCTTTCTTT. Translated: CATSRVSVTGGVTEAFF.

As regards this clonotype: In this CDR3 the conserved last residue, phenylalanine or tryptophan, is missing, so a read error is likely. The J gene is TRBJ1-6, the V gene TRBV20-1; possible D gene TRBD1, 5 bases. V lost 6 bases and J 6 bases, leaving 18 bases between the germline ends. The CDR3 is 15 amino acids. The germline gives CDR1 DFQATT, CDR2 SNEGSKA (reference sequence). The CDR3 protein is CSATPGGRGNSPLHL. The DNA for the CDR3 is TGCAGTGCCACTCCCGGGGGAAGGGGTAATTCACCCCTCCACCTT.

This clonotype was found many times. The V and J genes are TRBV5-1 and TRBJ2-3; weak D call: TRBD2 (5 bases). V lost 0 bases to trimming and J lost 4 bases, with 9 bases between them. CDR1 is SGHRS and CDR2 is YFSETQ in the germline V gene. There are 14 residues in the CDR3. The CDR3 bases are TGCGCCAGCAGCTTGGCGCGGGTCCCAGATACGCAGTATTTT. It yields the protein CASSLARVPDTQYF.

This clonotype has at least ten counts. J is TRBJ2-3 and V is TRBV27; a weak D match, TRBD2 (6 bases). CDR3 length equals 16 residues. Germline CDR1 and CDR2: MNHEY and SMNVEV (reference sequence). Deletions cut 3 bases from V and 0 bases from J, with 13 bases between. The CDR3 is CASSFAGLVSTDTQYF. CDR3 sequence (DNA): TGTGCCAGCAGTTTCGCGGGGTTAGTTAGCACAGATACGCAGTATTTT.

The table lists this clonotype with many counts. This chain connects TRBV19 to TRBJ1-2; 12 bases are shared with TRBD1. With V trimmed by 6 bases and J by 6 bases, 8 bases remained unmatched. This CDR3 has 15 amino acids. The germline gives CDR1 LNHDA, CDR2 SQIVND (reference sequence). CDR3 DNA sequence: TGTGCCAGTAGCTGGGGACAGGGGGCCGGAGATGGCTACACCTTC. Protein sequence: CASSWGQGAGDGYTF.

At least ten counts were recorded for this clonotype. The genes are TRBV20-1 and TRBJ1-2; tentative D call: TRBD1 (6 bases). Trimming took off 0 bases at V and 6 bases at J, with 14 bases between the two ends. This CDR3 contains 14 residues. Germline CDR1 and CDR2: DFQATT and SNEGSKA (reference sequence). The CDR3 loop is CSARDRQGGDGYTF. The CDR3 nucleotides are TGCAGTGCTAGAGATCGGCAAGGGGGAGATGGCTACACCTTC.

This chain joins TRBV7-8 and TRBJ1-1, with 9 bases fitting TRBD1. The CDR3 is 15 residues long. After removal of 5 bases from V and 5 bases from J, the junction contained 9 bases not matched to a gene. Germline lookup yields CDR1 SGHVS and CDR2 FQNEAQ. The CDR3 nucleotides are TGTGCCAGCAGCCCGGGGACAGGGAGAGGGACTGAAGCTTTCTTT. Translated, it gives CASSPGTGRGTEAFF.

The chain has TRBV9 and TRBJ2-2, with unresolved D. Germline loops: CDR1 SGDLS, CDR2 YYNGEE. The V and J ends lost 0 bases and 4 bases respectively, with 7 bases between them. The CDR3 has 14 residues. The DNA for the CDR3 is TGTGCCAGCAGCGTAGGGGGTATCACCGGGGAGCTGTTTTTT. Its translation: CASSVGGITGELFF.

This clonotype was seen at least ten times. V and J are TRBV6-1 and TRBJ1-2, with TRBD1 as a possible D gene (5 bases). The V end lost 5 bases, the J end lost 3 bases, and 16 bases lay between the germline ends. CDR1 MNHNS and CDR2 SASEGT come from the germline V gene. The CDR3 has 15 amino acids. The CDR3 spells CASSLDFGTDYGYTF. In DNA form, the CDR3 reads TGTGCCAGCAGTTTGGACTTCGGGACGGACTATGGCTACACCTTC.

At least ten counts were recorded for this clonotype. The chain couples TRBV29-1 to TRBJ1-2; 7 bases map to TRBD1. The CDR3 loop spans 12 amino acids. The germline CDR1 and CDR2 sequences are SQVTM and ANQGSEA. The junction had 8 bases not matched to a gene; V was cut back by 6 bases and J by 7 bases. CDR3 coding DNA: TGCAGCGTGACAGGGTTCCTCCCTGGCTACACCTTC. It specifies CSVTGFLPGYTF.

V usage is TRBV4-3 and J usage is TRBJ1-2, with D possibly TRBD1 on 6 matching bases. V was clipped by 1 base and J by 4 bases, with 13 bases between them. The CDR3 contains 15 residues. Germline CDR1 is LGHNA and CDR2 is YSLEER. CDR3 coding DNA: TGCGCCAGCAGCCAAGGTTTAGGGGGAACCTATGGCTACACCTTC. Amino acid sequence: CASSQGLGGTYGYTF.

At least ten counts were recorded for this clonotype. The CDR3 DNA reads as TGTGCCACCAGTGATTGGGCGGATCATCATACGCAGTATTTT. Translation gives CATSDWADHHTQYF. The chain links TRBV24-1 to TRBJ2-3; D gene uncertain. CDR1 KGHDR and CDR2 SFDVKD come from the germline V gene. V was shortened by 2 bases and J by 7 bases, with 12 bases between the two germline ends. There are 14 residues in the CDR3.